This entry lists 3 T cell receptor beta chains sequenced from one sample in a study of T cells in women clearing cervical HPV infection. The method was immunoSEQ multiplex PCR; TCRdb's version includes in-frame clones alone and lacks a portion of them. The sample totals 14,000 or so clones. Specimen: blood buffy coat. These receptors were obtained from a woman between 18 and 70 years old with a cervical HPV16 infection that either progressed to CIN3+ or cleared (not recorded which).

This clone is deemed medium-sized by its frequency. Incomplete CDR3 DNA: TGCGCCAGCTCCCTAGCGGGGGTTCCCTACGAG. Protein: CASSLAGVPYE. The full-length CDR3 reads as CASSLAGVPYEQYF. The V gene is TRBV5-1, the J gene TRBJ2-7, with 10 bases fitting TRBD2. The DNA ends 3 residues before the CDR3 does, and the rest of the CDR3 is filled in from the germline J gene. The CDR3 runs to 14 residues. Germline V gives CDR1 SGHRS, CDR2 YFSETQ. V lost 7 bases, J lost 2 bases, and 6 bases stayed unmatched. The whole variable domain, remainder taken from reference TRBV5-1 and TRBJ2-7, is KAGVTQTPRYLIKTRGQQVTLSCSPISGHRSVSWYQQTPGQGLQFLFEYFSETQRNKGNFPGRFSGRQFSNSRSEMNVSTLELGDSALYLCASSLAGVPYEQYFGPGTRLTVT.

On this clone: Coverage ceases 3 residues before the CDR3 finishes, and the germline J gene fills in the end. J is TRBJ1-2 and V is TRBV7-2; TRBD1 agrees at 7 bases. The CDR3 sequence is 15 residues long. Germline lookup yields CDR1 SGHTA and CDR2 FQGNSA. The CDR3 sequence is CASSLVVGQSYDYTF. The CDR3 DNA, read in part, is TGTGCCAGCAGCTTAGTAGTGGGACAGAGCTACGAC.

The covered CDR3 bases are TGTGCCAGCAGCCGCCCCTGGGGCCAAGAGACG. It encodes CASSRPWGQET. The whole CDR3 region reads CASSRPWGQETQYF. The chain combines TRBV5-6 with TRBJ2-3, with D maybe TRBD1 (5 bases). Read coverage stops 3 residues before the CDR3 terminus; the germline J gene supplies the remainder. The germline gives CDR1 SGHDT, CDR2 YYEEEE. The CDR3 consists of 14 residues.